One and the same sample provided the 21 T cell receptor beta chains below, sequenced in a study of regulatory T cells in long-lasting Graves disease. The sample's time point: newly diagnosed GD, antithyroid drugs for less than 3 months. There was RNA extracted from PBMCs, and the TCR library was made from it. Relying on iRepertoire HTBI primers and Arm-PCR of CDR3 regions, the team built TCR beta libraries. From the multiplex PCR reads, TCRdb called clonotypes with MiXCR, one entry per CDR3 protein. The table lists 250,000 or so distinct CDR3 sequences, just over 20% of them singletons. Sequencing used peripheral blood mononuclear cells (PBMCs), obtained at new diagnosis, from a patient treated with antithyroid drugs. Every receptor here comes from a female donor with Graves disease.

This clonotype was counted at least ten times. The chain is built from TRBV6-2 or TRBV6-3 and TRBJ2-7; D possibly corresponds to TRBD1 (6 bases). The CDR3 loop spans 14 amino acids. V lost 7 bases to trimming and J lost 0 bases, with 13 bases between them. Germline V CDR1 and CDR2: MNHEY, SVGEGT. The CDR3 DNA reads TGTGCCAGCAAGGTAGGGGACACCTCCTACGAGCAGTACTTC. It yields the protein CASKVGDTSYEQYF.

As to this clonotype: A read error likely explains this, since a far larger clone differs by one base. The rearrangement uses TRBV9 and TRBJ2-7; the D gene could be TRBD1 or TRBD2 (6 bases each). This CDR3 is 14 amino acids long. Looked up from germline, CDR1 is SGDLS and CDR2 is YYNGEE. Trimming cost V 0 bases and J 7 bases, with 14 bases left between them. The CDR3: CASSVGVRGGEQYF. CDR3 bases: TGTGCCAGCAGCGTAGGGGTCAGGGGAGGTGAGCAGTACTTC.

This clonotype was recorded many times. The chain recombines TRBV12-3 or TRBV12-4 with TRBJ2-1; TRBD1 or TRBD2 may be the D gene (5 bases each). The CDR3 is 14 residues long. The V gene lost 6 bases and the J gene lost 4 bases, with 13 bases spanning the gap. CDR3 loop: CASSAGTYYNEQFF. The CDR3 nucleotides are TGTGCCAGCAGCGCCGGGACCTATTACAATGAGCAGTTCTTC.

The chain has TRBV6-5 and TRBJ2-5, with D unresolved. Per germline, CDR1 MNHEY and CDR2 SVGAGI. V was clipped by 2 bases and J by 0 bases, with 7 bases between them. CDR3 length: 14 residues. The CDR3 nucleotides are TGTGCCAGCAGTTACGGGGTAAACCAAGAGACCCAGTACTTC. Its translation is CASSYGVNQETQYF.

The chain uses TRBV5-1 and TRBJ1-1; unclear D gene. The germline gives CDR1 SGHRS, CDR2 YFSETQ. V lost 4 bases, J lost 7 bases, and 20 bases lay in between. The CDR3 is 15 amino acids. In DNA form, the CDR3 reads TGCGCCAGCAGCCAATACTCGACATGGACCCGTGAAGCTTTCTTT. This translates into CASSQYSTWTREAFF.

In this sample, this clonotype turned up many times. The chain couples TRBV7-8 to TRBJ2-3; a possible D gene is TRBD2 (6 bases). Trimming removed 5 bases from V and 0 bases from J, with 12 bases in between. Germline loops: CDR1 SGHVS, CDR2 FQNEAQ. The CDR3 has 15 residues. The CDR3 DNA reads TGTGCCAGCAGCACCCTAGCGCCTAGCACAGATACGCAGTATTTT. It specifies CASSTLAPSTDTQYF.

This clonotype has just a few counts. The V gene is TRBV24-1, the J gene TRBJ1-2; tentative D call: TRBD1 (5 bases). CDR1 and CDR2 (germline): KGHDR, SFDVKD. This CDR3 spans 13 amino acids. Deletions cut 3 bases from V and 5 bases from J, with 9 bases between. CDR3 DNA sequence: TGTGCCACCAGTGATCACGGGGGGTATGGCTACACCTTC. Its protein product is CATSDHGGYGYTF.

This clonotype was observed many times. The CDR3 DNA reads as TGTGCCAGCAGCCCTCGTGGGTCCGATGAGCAGTTCTTC. Translated, it gives CASSPRGSDEQFF. V gene TRBV7-6 combines with J gene TRBJ2-1; D call uncertain. This CDR3 spans 13 amino acids. V was trimmed by 5 bases and J by 8 bases, leaving 13 bases between them. Germline loops: CDR1 SGHVS, CDR2 FNYEAQ.

This clonotype was picked up many times. The chain employs TRBV5-1 and TRBJ2-3, with TRBD1 matching over 7 bases. The germline V gene has CDR1 SGHRS and CDR2 YFSETQ. This CDR3 has 17 amino acids. The J segment lost 3 bases and the V segment lost 4 bases, leaving 14 bases of the junction unmatched. CDR3 in DNA: TGCGCCAGCAGCCGACGACAGCAATGGGACAGTACAGATACGCAGTATTTT. Its translation is CASSRRQQWDSTDTQYF.

This clonotype came up many times. This chain uses TRBV7-9 with TRBJ2-1, with a possible D match to TRBD2 (6 bases). V lost 5 bases, J lost 6 bases, and 17 bases lay in between. Germline CDR1 SEHNR, CDR2 FQNEAQ (reference sequence). CDR3 size: 15 residues. The CDR3 protein is CASSPPRGSANEQFF. CDR3 in DNA: TGTGCCAGCAGCCCACCTCGGGGGAGTGCCAATGAGCAGTTCTTC.

The chain joins TRBV12-3 or TRBV12-4 to TRBJ1-6; D uncertain. This CDR3 has 12 residues. Deletions cut 3 bases from V and 7 bases from J, with 4 bases between. Here the CDR3 reads CASSFMNSPLHF. The CDR3 nucleotides are TGTGCCAGCAGTTTTATGAATTCACCCCTCCACTTT.

This clonotype has a handful of counts. This chain links TRBV28 with TRBJ1-2; D call uncertain. CDR1 MDHEN and CDR2 SYDVKM come from the germline V gene. Trimming left V 3 bases short and J 7 bases short, with 9 bases between. This CDR3 has 12 residues. CDR3 amino acids: CASSFMDFGYTF. The DNA of the CDR3 is TGTGCCAGCAGTTTTATGGACTTTGGCTACACCTTC.

This clonotype was detected many times. The J gene is TRBJ2-7, the V gene TRBV20-1; the D gene could be TRBD1 or TRBD2 (7 bases each). From germline, CDR1 is DFQATT and CDR2 SNEGSKA (reference sequence). The CDR3 covers 14 residues. V lost 4 bases to trimming and J lost 5 bases, with 18 bases between them. CDR3: CSAKKAQGGDEQYF. The CDR3 bases are TGCAGTGCTAAGAAGGCCCAGGGGGGGGACGAGCAGTACTTC.

This clonotype was counted ten times or more. The rearrangement links TRBV6-1 to TRBJ1-2; D possibly corresponds to TRBD1 (5 bases). The germline gives CDR1 MNHNS, CDR2 SASEGT. This CDR3 contains 13 residues. The V gene lost 0 bases and the J gene lost 6 bases, with 8 bases spanning the gap. The CDR3 loop is CASSEALGDGYTF. The CDR3 bases are TGTGCCAGCAGTGAAGCGCTGGGGGATGGCTACACCTTC.

A note on this clonotype: This is likely an artifact of a read error, given a far larger clone one base away. V usage is TRBV7-8 and J usage is TRBJ2-7, with D possibly TRBD2 on 5 matching bases. Per germline, CDR1 SGHVS and CDR2 FQNEAQ. This CDR3 is 15 amino acids long. CDR3 protein: CASSFASRNSYEQYF. The CDR3 bases are TGCGCCAGCAGCTTCGCTAGCAGGAACTCCTACGAGCAGTACTTC.

At least ten counts were recorded for this clonotype. The chain uses TRBV3-1 and TRBJ1-2; 9 bases agree with TRBD1. Germline V gene lookup returns CDR1 LGHDT and CDR2 YNNKEL (reference sequence). The CDR3 runs to 14 residues. V lost 4 bases and J lost 7; bases outside the gene matches: 7. This CDR3 reads CASSLGQGYSGYTF. The CDR3 DNA reads as TGTGCCAGCAGCCTGGGACAGGGCTACTCTGGCTACACCTTC. The full variable domain, with the rest looked up from reference TRBV3-1 and TRBJ1-2, is DTAVSQTPKYLVTQMGNDKSIKCEQNLGHDTMYWYKQDSKKFLKIMFSYNNKELIINETVPNRFSPKSPDKAHLNLHINSLELGDSAVYFCASSLGQGYSGYTFGSGTRLTVV.

This clonotype turned up a few times. The rearrangement joins TRBV4-1 to TRBJ2-7, with 9 bases matching TRBD1. V shed 3 bases and J 3 bases; nucleotides not matched to a gene: 3. The germline CDR1 and CDR2 sequences are MGHRA and YSYEKL. The CDR3 spans 14 residues. Here the CDR3 DNA reads TGCGCCAGCAGCCATGGGACAGGGAACTACGAGCAGTACTTC. Translated, it gives CASSHGTGNYEQYF.

Details on this clonotype: It differs at one base from a far larger clone, so likely a read error. Lacking the conserved final phenylalanine or tryptophan, this CDR3 likely reflects a read error. This chain uses TRBV11-2 with TRBJ2-7; D ambiguous. The germline CDR1 and CDR2 sequences are SGHAT and FQNNGV. The V gene lost 6 bases and the J gene lost 5 bases, with 8 bases spanning the gap. The CDR3 is 11 amino acids. The CDR3 coding sequence is TGTGCCAGCAGTCCTTGGGACGAGCAGTACCTC. Protein: CASSPWDEQYL.

At least ten counts were recorded for this clonotype. The V call is TRBV5-5, the J call TRBJ2-5; 7 bases map to TRBD1. J was trimmed by 4 bases and V by 4 bases; bases with no gene match: 7. Germline assignment: CDR1 SGHKS and CDR2 YYEKEE (reference sequence). The CDR3 spans 14 residues. CDR3 region: CASSRPRGPETQYF. CDR3 bases: TGTGCCAGCAGCCGACCAAGGGGGCCAGAGACCCAGTACTTC.

This clonotype was counted ten times or more. The J gene is TRBJ1-1, the V gene TRBV12-5; D might be TRBD1 (6 bases). Trimming took 7 bases from V and 0 from J, leaving 9 bases between them. CDR1 is LGHNT, CDR2 FRNRAP, per germline. This CDR3 comprises 13 residues. CDR3 in amino acids: CASVGGMNTEAFF. The CDR3 DNA follows: TGTGCTAGTGTAGGGGGAATGAACACTGAAGCTTTCTTT.

The chain joins TRBV7-9 to TRBJ1-4, with D unresolved. Germline V gives CDR1 SEHNR, CDR2 FQNEAQ (reference sequence). The germline V and J ends were trimmed by 3 bases and 7 bases, with 3 bases remaining between them. The CDR3 runs 11 residues. Written as DNA, the CDR3 is TGTGCCAGCAGCTTTACTGAAAAACTGTTTTTT. Protein product: CASSFTEKLFF. Together with reference TRBV7-9 and TRBJ1-4, the CDR3 gives the full variable domain: DTGVSQNPRHKITKRGQNVTFRCDPISEHNRLYWYRQTLGQGPEFLTYFQNEAQLEKSRLLSDRFSAERPKGSFSTLEIQRTEQGDSAMYLCASSFTEKLFFGSGTQLSVL.